A selection of T cell receptor beta chains follows, all from one sample in a study of blood T cell repertoires in COVID-19. Generated by immunoSEQ multiplex PCR, the TCRdb table keeps only in-frame clones and is missing some. The sample holds 150,000 to 250,000 clones, roughly 79% seen once. Material: peripheral blood. All receptors come from a human donor with acute or convalescent COVID-19. The donor label of this sample is uncertain. Each CDR3 is given with its conserved first and last residue. The D gene is left open where the match is weak. Clone size is not always given. Where it is, it says once, few, many or a class for expanded clones.

>TRBJ2-1|TRBD2|17|TRBV7-8|.
TGTGCCAGCAGCTACCGGTCGACTAGCGGGGTTGGCGATGAGCAGTTCTTC
CASSYRSTSGVGDEQFF
>TRBJ2-2|TRBD2|15|TRBV29-1|few
TGCAGCGTTTCCGGGACTAGCGGAAACACCGGGGAGCTGTTTTTT
CSVSGTSGNTGELFF
>TRBJ1-6|.|16|TRBV5-1|.
TGCGCCAGCAGCTTGGCAGCGGGACGGGTGAATTCACCCCTCCACTTT
CASSLAAGRVNSPLHF
>TRBJ1-4|.|16|TRBV6-1|.
TGTGCCAGCAGTGAAGGAGACAGAGCAACTAATGAAAAACTGTTTTTT
CASSEGDRATNEKLFF
>TRBJ2-5|TRBD2|15|TRBV24-1|.
TGTGCCACCAGTGAACTGGGCGGGGGACAAGAGACCCAGTACTTC
CATSELGGGQETQYF
>TRBJ2-5|TRBD2|14|TRBV9|.
TGTGCCAGCAGCGTAAGCGGGAGCGGGGAGACCCAGTACTTC
CASSVSGSGETQYF
>TRBJ2-7|TRBD2|19|TRBV20-1|once
TGCAGTGCTAGTCGGCTAGCGGGAGGCGGGGGTATCGAATCCTACGAGCAGTACTTC
CSASRLAGGGGIESYEQYF
>TRBJ2-1|.|14|TRBV7-9|.
TGTGCCAGCAGCTTACTCGGGAGCCAGAATGAGCAGTTCTTC
CASSLLGSQNEQFF
>TRBJ1-5|.|14|TRBV6-5|.
TGTGCCAGCGGGCGGGTGGACGGTGGTCAGCCCCAGCATTTT
CASGRVDGGQPQHF
>TRBJ1-2|.|14|TRBV6-5|.
TGTGCCAGCAACGCATATCAGGGGCTAAATGGCTACACCTTC
CASNAYQGLNGYTF
>TRBJ1-4|.|13|TRBV5-8|.
TGTGCCAGCTTCCCTCTATACCATGAAAAACTGTTTTTT
CASFPLYHEKLFF
>TRBJ2-7|.|15|TRBV19|.
TGTGCCAGTAGCCCGCAGGGCTCTCAATCCTACGAGCAGTACTTC
CASSPQGSQSYEQYF
>TRBJ1-5|TRBD1|16|TRBV24-1|.
TGTGCCACCAGTGATGCCGGGACAGGGGTGAAACAGCCCCAGCATTTT
CATSDAGTGVKQPQHF